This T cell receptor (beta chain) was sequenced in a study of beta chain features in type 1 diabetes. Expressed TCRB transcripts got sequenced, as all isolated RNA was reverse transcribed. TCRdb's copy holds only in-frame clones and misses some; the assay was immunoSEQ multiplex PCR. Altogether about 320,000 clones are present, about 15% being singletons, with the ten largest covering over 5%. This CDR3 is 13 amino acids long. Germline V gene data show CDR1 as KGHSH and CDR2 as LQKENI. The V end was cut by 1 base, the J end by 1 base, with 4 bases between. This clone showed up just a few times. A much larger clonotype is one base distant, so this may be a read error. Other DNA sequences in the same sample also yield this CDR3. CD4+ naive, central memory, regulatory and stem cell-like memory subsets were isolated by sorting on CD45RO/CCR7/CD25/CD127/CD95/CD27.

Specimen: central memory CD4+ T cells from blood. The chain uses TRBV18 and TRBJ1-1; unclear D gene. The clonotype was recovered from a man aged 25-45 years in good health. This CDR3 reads CASSPQKNTEAFF. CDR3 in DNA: TGTGCCAGCTCACCACAGAAGAACACTGAAGCTTTCTTT.